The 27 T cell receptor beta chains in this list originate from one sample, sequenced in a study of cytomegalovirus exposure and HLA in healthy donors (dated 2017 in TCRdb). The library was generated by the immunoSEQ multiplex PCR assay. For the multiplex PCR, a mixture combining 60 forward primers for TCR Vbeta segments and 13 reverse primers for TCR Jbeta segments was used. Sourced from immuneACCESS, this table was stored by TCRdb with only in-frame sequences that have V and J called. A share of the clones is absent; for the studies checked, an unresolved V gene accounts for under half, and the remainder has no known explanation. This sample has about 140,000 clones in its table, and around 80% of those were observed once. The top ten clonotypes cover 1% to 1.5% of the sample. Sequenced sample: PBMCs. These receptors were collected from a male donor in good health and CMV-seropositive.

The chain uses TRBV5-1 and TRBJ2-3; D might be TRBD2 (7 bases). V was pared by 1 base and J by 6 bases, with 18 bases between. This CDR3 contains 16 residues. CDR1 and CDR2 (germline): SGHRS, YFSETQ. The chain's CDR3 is CASSLWGGGKIDTQYF. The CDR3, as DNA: TGCGCCAGCAGCTTGTGGGGGGGCGGTAAAATTGATACGCAGTATTTT.

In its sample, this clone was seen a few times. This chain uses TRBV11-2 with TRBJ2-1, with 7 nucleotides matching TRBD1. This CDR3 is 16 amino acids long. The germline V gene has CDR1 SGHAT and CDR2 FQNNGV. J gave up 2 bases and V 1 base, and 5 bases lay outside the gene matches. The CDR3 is CASSLVGQTTYNEQFF. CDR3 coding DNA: TGTGCCAGCAGCTTAGTGGGACAGACCACCTACAATGAGCAGTTCTTC.

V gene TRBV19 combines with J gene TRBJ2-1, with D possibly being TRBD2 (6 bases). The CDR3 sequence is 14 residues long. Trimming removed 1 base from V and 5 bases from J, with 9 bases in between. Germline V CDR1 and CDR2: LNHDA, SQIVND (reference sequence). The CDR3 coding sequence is TGTGCCAGTAGTATAGTTAGCGGCAACAATGAGCAGTTCTTC. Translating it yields CASSIVSGNNEQFF.

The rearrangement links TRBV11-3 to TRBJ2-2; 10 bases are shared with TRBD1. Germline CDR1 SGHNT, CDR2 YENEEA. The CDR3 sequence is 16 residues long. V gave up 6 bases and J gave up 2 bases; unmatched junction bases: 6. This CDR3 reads CASSSWDRGNTGELFF. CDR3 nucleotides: TGTGCCAGCAGTTCTTGGGACAGGGGAAACACCGGGGAGCTGTTTTTT. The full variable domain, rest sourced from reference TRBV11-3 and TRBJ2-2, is EAGVVQSPRYKIIEKKQPVAFWCNPISGHNTLYWYLQNLGQGPELLIRYENEEAVDDSQLPKDRFSAERLKGVDSTLKIQPAELGDSAVYLCASSSWDRGNTGELFFGEGSRLTVL.

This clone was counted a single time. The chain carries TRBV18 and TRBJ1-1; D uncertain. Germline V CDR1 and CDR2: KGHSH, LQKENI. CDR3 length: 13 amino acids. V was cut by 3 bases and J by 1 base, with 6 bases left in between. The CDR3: CASSPGANTEAFF. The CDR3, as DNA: TGTGCCAGCTCACCGGGAGCGAACACTGAAGCTTTCTTT.

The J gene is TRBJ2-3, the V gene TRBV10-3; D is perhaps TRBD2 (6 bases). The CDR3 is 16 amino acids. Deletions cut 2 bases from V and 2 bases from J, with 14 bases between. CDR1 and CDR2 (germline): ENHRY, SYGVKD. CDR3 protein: CAISEQVSGNTDTQYF. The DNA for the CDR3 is TGTGCCATCAGTGAGCAGGTTAGCGGTAACACAGATACGCAGTATTTT.

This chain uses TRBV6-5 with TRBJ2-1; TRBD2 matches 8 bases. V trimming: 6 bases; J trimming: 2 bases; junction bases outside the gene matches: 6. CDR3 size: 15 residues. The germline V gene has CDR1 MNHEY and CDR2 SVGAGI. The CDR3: CASSQNSGAYNEQFF. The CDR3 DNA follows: TGTGCCAGCAGCCAAAATAGCGGGGCCTACAATGAGCAGTTCTTC.

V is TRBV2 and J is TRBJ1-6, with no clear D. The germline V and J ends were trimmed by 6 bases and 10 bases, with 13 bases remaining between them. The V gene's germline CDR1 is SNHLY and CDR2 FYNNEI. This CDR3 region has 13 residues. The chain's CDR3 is CASRREVESPLHF. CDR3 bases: TGTGCCAGCAGGAGGGAGGTGGAGTCACCCCTCCACTTT.

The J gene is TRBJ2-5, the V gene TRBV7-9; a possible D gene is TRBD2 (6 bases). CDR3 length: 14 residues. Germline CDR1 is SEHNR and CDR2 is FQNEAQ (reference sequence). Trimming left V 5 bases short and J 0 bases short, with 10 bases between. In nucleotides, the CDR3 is TGTGCCAGCAGCATAACTAGCCACCAAGAGACCCAGTACTTC. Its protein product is CASSITSHQETQYF.

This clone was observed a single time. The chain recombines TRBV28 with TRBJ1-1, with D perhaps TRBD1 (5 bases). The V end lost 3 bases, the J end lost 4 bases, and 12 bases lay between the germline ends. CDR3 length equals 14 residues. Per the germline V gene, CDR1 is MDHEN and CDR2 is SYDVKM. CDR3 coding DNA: TGTGCCAGCAGTTTGTTCGGGGGAGCCACTGAAGCTTTCTTT. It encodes CASSLFGGATEAFF. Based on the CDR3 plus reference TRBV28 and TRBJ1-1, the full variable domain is DVKVTQSSRYLVKRTGEKVFLECVQDMDHENMFWYRQDPGLGLRLIYFSYDVKMKEKGDIPEGYSVSREKKERFSLILESASTNQTSMYLCASSLFGGATEAFFGQGTRLTVV.

The CDR3 nucleotides are TGTGCCAGCAGCCCTGACAGTCAAGAGACCCAGTACTTC. It is translated as CASSPDSQETQYF. The chain recombines TRBV11-1 with TRBJ2-5, with a tentative D call TRBD1 (5 bases). The germline gives CDR1 SGHAT, CDR2 FQDESV (reference sequence). V was shortened by 5 bases and J by 2 bases, with 9 bases between the two germline ends. The CDR3 sequence is 13 residues long. The full variable domain, rest sourced from reference TRBV11-1 and TRBJ2-5, is EAEVAQSPRYKITEKSQAVAFWCDPISGHATLYWYRQILGQGPELLVQFQDESVVDDSQLPKDRFSAERLKGVDSTLKIQPAELGDSAMYLCASSPDSQETQYFGPGTRLLVL.

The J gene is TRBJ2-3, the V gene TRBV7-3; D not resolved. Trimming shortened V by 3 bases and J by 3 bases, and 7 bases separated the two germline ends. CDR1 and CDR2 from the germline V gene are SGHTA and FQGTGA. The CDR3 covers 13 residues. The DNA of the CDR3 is TGTGCCAGCAGCTTGAGAAAAACAGATACGCAGTATTTT. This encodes CASSLRKTDTQYF.

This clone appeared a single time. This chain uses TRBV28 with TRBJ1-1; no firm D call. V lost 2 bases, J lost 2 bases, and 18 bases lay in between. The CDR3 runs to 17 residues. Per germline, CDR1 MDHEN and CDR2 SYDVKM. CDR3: CASSLVWRKVGNTEAFF. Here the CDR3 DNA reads TGTGCCAGCAGTTTAGTATGGAGAAAGGTCGGAAACACTGAAGCTTTCTTT.

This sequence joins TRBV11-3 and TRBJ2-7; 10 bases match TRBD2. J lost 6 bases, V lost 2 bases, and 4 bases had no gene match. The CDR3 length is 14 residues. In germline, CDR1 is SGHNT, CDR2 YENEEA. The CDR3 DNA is TGTGCCAGCAGCTTAAGCGGGAGGGCCACCGAGCAGTACTTC. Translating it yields CASSLSGRATEQYF. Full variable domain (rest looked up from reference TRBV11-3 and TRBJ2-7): EAGVVQSPRYKIIEKKQPVAFWCNPISGHNTLYWYLQNLGQGPELLIRYENEEAVDDSQLPKDRFSAERLKGVDSTLKIQPAELGDSAVYLCASSLSGRATEQYFGPGTRLTVT.

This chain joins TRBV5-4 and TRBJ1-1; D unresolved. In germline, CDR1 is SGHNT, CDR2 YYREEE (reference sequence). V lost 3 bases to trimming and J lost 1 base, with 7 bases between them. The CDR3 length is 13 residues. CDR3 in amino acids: CASSWRGNTEAFF. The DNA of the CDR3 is TGTGCCAGCAGCTGGCGGGGGAACACTGAAGCTTTCTTT.

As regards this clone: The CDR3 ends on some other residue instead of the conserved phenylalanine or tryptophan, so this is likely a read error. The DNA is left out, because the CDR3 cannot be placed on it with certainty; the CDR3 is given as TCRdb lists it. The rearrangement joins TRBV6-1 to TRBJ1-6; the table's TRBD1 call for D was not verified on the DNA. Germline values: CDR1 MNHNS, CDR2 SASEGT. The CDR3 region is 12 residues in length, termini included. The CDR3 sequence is CASSEAQRGRIL.

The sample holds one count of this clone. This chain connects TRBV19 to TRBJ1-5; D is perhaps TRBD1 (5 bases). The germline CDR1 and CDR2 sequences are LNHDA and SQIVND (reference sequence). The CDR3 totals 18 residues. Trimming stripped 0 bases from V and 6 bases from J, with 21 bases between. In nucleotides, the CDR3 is TGTGCCAGTAGTATAGAGGGGCGACACGTTAAGTGGGGTCAGCCCCAGCATTTT. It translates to CASSIEGRHVKWGQPQHF.

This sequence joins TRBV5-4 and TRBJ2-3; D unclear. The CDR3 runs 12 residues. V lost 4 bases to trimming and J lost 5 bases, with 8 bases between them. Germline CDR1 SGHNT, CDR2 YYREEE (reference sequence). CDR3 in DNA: TGTGCCAGCAGCCCTGAGGTAGATACGCAGTATTTT. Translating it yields CASSPEVDTQYF.

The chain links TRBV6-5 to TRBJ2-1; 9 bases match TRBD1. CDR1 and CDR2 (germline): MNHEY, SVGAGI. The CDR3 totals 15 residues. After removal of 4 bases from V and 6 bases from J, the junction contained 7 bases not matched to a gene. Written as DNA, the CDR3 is TGTGCCAGCAGTTCTCCGGGACAGGGCCTCAATGAGCAGTTCTTC. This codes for CASSSPGQGLNEQFF.

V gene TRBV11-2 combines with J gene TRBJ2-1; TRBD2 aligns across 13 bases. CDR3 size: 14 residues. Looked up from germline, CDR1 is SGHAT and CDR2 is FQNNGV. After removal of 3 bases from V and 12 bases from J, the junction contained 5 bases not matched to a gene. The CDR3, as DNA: TGTGCCAGCAGCTTGGGACTAGCGGGGTTTAGGCAGTTCTTC. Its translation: CASSLGLAGFRQFF.

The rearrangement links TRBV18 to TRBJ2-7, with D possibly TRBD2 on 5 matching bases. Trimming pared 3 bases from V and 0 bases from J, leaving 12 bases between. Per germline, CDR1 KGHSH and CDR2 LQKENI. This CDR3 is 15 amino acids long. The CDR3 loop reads CASSPLGGSSYEQYF. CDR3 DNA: TGTGCCAGCTCACCGCTCGGTGGGAGCTCCTACGAGCAGTACTTC.

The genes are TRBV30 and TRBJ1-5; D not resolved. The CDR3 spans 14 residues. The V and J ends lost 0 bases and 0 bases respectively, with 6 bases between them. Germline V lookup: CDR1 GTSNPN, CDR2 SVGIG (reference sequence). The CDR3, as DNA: TGTGCCTGGAGTGTAAAAGCTAGCAATCAGCCCCAGCATTTT. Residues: CAWSVKASNQPQHF.

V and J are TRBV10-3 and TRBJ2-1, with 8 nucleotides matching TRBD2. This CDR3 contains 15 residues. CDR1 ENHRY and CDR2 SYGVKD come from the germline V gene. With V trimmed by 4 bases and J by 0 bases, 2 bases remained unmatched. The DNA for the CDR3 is TGTGCCATCAGTGCCGCGGGGGGCTCCTACAATGAGCAGTTCTTC. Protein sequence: CAISAAGGSYNEQFF.

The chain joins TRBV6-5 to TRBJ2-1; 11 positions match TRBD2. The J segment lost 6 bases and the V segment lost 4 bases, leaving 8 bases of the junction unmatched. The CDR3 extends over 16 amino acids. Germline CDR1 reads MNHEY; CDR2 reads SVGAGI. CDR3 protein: CASSSIAGGQINEQFF. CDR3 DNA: TGTGCCAGCAGTTCCATAGCGGGGGGGCAAATCAATGAGCAGTTCTTC.

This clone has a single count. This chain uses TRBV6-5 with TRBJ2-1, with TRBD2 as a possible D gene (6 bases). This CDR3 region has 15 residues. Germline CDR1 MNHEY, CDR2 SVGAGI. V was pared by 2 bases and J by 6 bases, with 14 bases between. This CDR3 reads CASSYGAGRANEQFF. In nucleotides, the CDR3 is TGTGCCAGCAGTTACGGTGCGGGAAGGGCCAATGAGCAGTTCTTC.

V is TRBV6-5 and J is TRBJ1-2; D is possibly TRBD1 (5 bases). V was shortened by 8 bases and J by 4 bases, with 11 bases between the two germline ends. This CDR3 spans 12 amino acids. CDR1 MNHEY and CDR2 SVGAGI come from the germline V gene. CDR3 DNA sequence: TGTGCCAGCGGGGCGGGAACCTATGGCTACACCTTC. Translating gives CASGAGTYGYTF.

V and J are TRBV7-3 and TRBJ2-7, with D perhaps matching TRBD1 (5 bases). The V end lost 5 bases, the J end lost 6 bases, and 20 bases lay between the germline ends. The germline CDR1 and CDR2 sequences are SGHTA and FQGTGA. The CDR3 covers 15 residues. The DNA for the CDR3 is TGTGCCAGCAGCCCCACAGGATCCCTCTTCGGCGAGCAGTACTTC. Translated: CASSPTGSLFGEQYF.